This is a list of T cell receptor beta chains from one sample in a study of regulatory T cells in long-lasting Graves disease. Each CDR3 protein gets one entry after TCRdb re-called the multiplex PCR reads with MiXCR. The sample gives 350,000 to 450,000 distinct CDR3 sequences, over 15% of which show up once; roughly 27% is in the top ten. The same data also contributed to another study, on T cells in Graves' hyperthyroidism and ophthalmopathy.

The sample in question was peripheral blood mononuclear cells (PBMCs), obtained at new diagnosis, from a patient treated with antithyroid drugs. These TCRs come from a man aged 40-55 years with Graves disease. The CDR3 runs from the conserved cysteine through the conserved F or W. D genes are given only for firm matches. Some rows mark clone size as missing; the rest say once, few, many or name a class of expanded clone.

J gene: TRBJ1-5
D gene: TRBD1
V gene: TRBV10-3
clone size: many
CDR3 DNA: TGTGCCATCAGTGAAGGACAGGGGAGTCAGCCCCAGCATTTT
CDR3 protein: CAISEGQGSQPQHF

J gene: TRBJ2-2
D gene: .
V gene: TRBV10-3
clone size: many
CDR3 DNA: TGTGCCATCAGTGATCTGGCCGGGGAGCTGTTTTTT
CDR3 protein: CAISDLAGELFF

J gene: TRBJ2-5
D gene: .
V gene: TRBV19
clone size: few
CDR3 DNA: TGTGCCAGTAGTACCCGCGACTTCTTGGGGACCCAGTACTTC
CDR3 protein: CASSTRDFLGTQYF

J gene: TRBJ1-2
D gene: .
V gene: TRBV30
clone size: few
CDR3 DNA: TGTGCCTCGAGAAATGGGGGGTGGGGCTACACCTTC
CDR3 protein: CASRNGGWGYTF

J gene: TRBJ1-5
D gene: TRBD1
V gene: TRBV12-3/TRBV12-4
clone size: .
CDR3 DNA: TGTGCCAGCAGTTACAGGGGGGAAGCCAATCAGCCCCAGCATTTT
CDR3 protein: CASSYRGEANQPQHF

J gene: TRBJ2-3
D gene: .
V gene: TRBV20-1
clone size: many
CDR3 DNA: TGCAGTGCTAGAGTTTTACCGGGTGGGACAGATACGCAGTATTTT
CDR3 protein: CSARVLPGGTDTQYF

J gene: TRBJ1-5
D gene: .
V gene: TRBV28
clone size: many
CDR3 DNA: TGTGCCAGCAGTTTATGGCAGGATAGCAATCAGCCCCAGCATTTT
CDR3 protein: CASSLWQDSNQPQHF

J gene: TRBJ2-5
D gene: TRBD2
V gene: TRBV5-1
clone size: many
CDR3 DNA: TGCGCCAGCAGCTCTTTTTATAGCGGGGGGCGTCAAGAGACCCAGTACTTC
CDR3 protein: CASSSFYSGGRQETQYF

J gene: TRBJ2-7
D gene: .
V gene: TRBV28
clone size: many
CDR3 DNA: TGTGCCAGCAGCCCGGACGACCGATACTACGAGCAGTACTTC
CDR3 protein: CASSPDDRYYEQYF

J gene: TRBJ2-7
D gene: .
V gene: TRBV6-1
clone size: many
CDR3 DNA: TGTGCCAGCAGTAGGGGACGGAGATTTACGAGCAAGTACTTC
CDR3 protein: CASSRGRRFTSKYF

J gene: TRBJ2-1
D gene: .
V gene: TRBV6-1
clone size: .
CDR3 DNA: TGTGCCAGCGGGTATACGGAGCAGTTCTTC
CDR3 protein: CASGYTEQFF

J gene: TRBJ1-2
D gene: .
V gene: TRBV6-5
clone size: .
CDR3 DNA: TGTGCCAGCAGTTCTATATACTATGGCTACACCTTC
CDR3 protein: CASSSIYYGYTF

J gene: TRBJ2-2
D gene: .
V gene: TRBV27
clone size: many
CDR3 DNA: TGTGCCAGCAGCCCGAAGGGGTTCAGCACCGGGGAGCTGTTTTTT
CDR3 protein: CASSPKGFSTGELFF

J gene: TRBJ2-7
D gene: TRBD1
V gene: TRBV2
clone size: many
CDR3 DNA: TGTGCCAGCAGTGTGACAGGGGAATCCTCCGAGCAGTACTTC
CDR3 protein: CASSVTGESSEQYF

J gene: TRBJ2-7
D gene: TRBD2
V gene: TRBV12-3/TRBV12-4
clone size: many
CDR3 DNA: TGTGCCAGCAGTTTAAGCGGGGGGGCCACGGGGCAGTACTTC
CDR3 protein: CASSLSGGATGQYF

J gene: TRBJ1-1
D gene: .
V gene: TRBV6-2/TRBV6-3
clone size: many
CDR3 DNA: TGTGCCAGCAGTTACGAAAGGGGGACTGAAGCTTTCTTT
CDR3 protein: CASSYERGTEAFF

J gene: TRBJ1-1
D gene: .
V gene: TRBV28
clone size: many
CDR3 DNA: TGTGCCAGCAGTTTGCTACCCGCAGGTAAATTGAACACTGAAGCTTTCTTT
CDR3 protein: CASSLLPAGKLNTEAFF

J gene: TRBJ2-3
D gene: TRBD2
V gene: TRBV5-1
clone size: .
CDR3 DNA: TGCGCCAGCAGCTTGGTACCCGCGGGGGGGAGCACAGATACGCAGTATTTT
CDR3 protein: CASSLVPAGGSTDTQYF

J gene: TRBJ1-4
D gene: TRBD1
V gene: TRBV6-1
clone size: .
CDR3 DNA: TGTGCCAGCACCCAGCAGGGGGCAGGGAAGGAAAAACTGTTTTTT
CDR3 protein: CASTQQGAGKEKLFF

J gene: TRBJ2-1
D gene: TRBD2
V gene: TRBV4-2
clone size: .
CDR3 DNA: TGTGCCAGCAGCCAAGCGGGGGGCTCCTACAATGAGCAGTTCTTC
CDR3 protein: CASSQAGGSYNEQFF

J gene: TRBJ1-6
D gene: .
V gene: TRBV6-1
clone size: .
CDR3 DNA: TGTGCCAGCAGTGAACAGAGCTCCTATAATTCACCCTTCCACTTT
CDR3 protein: CASSEQSSYNSPFHF

J gene: TRBJ2-7
D gene: .
V gene: TRBV28
clone size: many
CDR3 DNA: TGTGCCAGCAGCCGAACTAGTCAGGGCTACTACGAGCAGTACTTC
CDR3 protein: CASSRTSQGYYEQYF

J gene: TRBJ2-5
D gene: TRBD2
V gene: TRBV7-2
clone size: many
CDR3 DNA: TGTGCCAGCAGCGCGGGACTAGCGGGGGGGCAAGAGACCCAGTACTTC
CDR3 protein: CASSAGLAGGQETQYF

J gene: TRBJ1-2
D gene: .
V gene: TRBV5-1
clone size: few
CDR3 DNA: TGCGCCAGCAGCTTGACGGAAGCCCCCGGAAGCTACACCTTC
CDR3 protein: CASSLTEAPGSYTF

J gene: TRBJ2-3
D gene: .
V gene: TRBV20-1
clone size: .
CDR3 DNA: TGCAGTGCTAGAGCCCCTGGGGTGAGCACAGATACGCAATATTTT
CDR3 protein: CSARAPGVSTDTQYF

J gene: TRBJ2-7
D gene: TRBD1
V gene: TRBV30
clone size: many
CDR3 DNA: TGTGCCTGGGACACCGGCAGGGGGCACGAGCAGTACTTC
CDR3 protein: CAWDTGRGHEQYF

J gene: TRBJ1-5
D gene: .
V gene: TRBV3-1
clone size: many
CDR3 DNA: TGTGCCAGCAGCCAAGGAAGAGATAAAAGTTCCCAGCATTTT
CDR3 protein: CASSQGRDKSSQHF

J gene: TRBJ2-7
D gene: TRBD2
V gene: TRBV6-2/TRBV6-3
clone size: few
CDR3 DNA: TGTGCCAGCAGCCCCATCCTAGCGGGGGCTTCAGGGAGACACTACGAGCAGTACTTC
CDR3 protein: CASSPILAGASGRHYEQYF

J gene: TRBJ2-1
D gene: .
V gene: TRBV4-1
clone size: .
CDR3 DNA: TGCGCCAGCAGCCAAGAAAATTTCTGGGGTCTCTCCTACAATGAGCAGTTCTTC
CDR3 protein: CASSQENFWGLSYNEQFF

J gene: TRBJ2-2
D gene: .
V gene: TRBV12-3/TRBV12-4
clone size: many
CDR3 DNA: TGTGCCAGCAGTTTCGGGGCATCCGGGGAGCTGTTTTTT
CDR3 protein: CASSFGASGELFF

J gene: TRBJ1-1
D gene: TRBD1
V gene: TRBV7-3
clone size: many
CDR3 DNA: TGTGCCAGCAGCAGGGCAGGGGGGAACACTGAAGCTTTCTTT
CDR3 protein: CASSRAGGNTEAFF

J gene: TRBJ2-3
D gene: .
V gene: TRBV7-2
clone size: many
CDR3 DNA: TGTGCCAGCAGCTCCGCCGGGACAACTAGCACAGATACGCAGTATTTT
CDR3 protein: CASSSAGTTSTDTQYF

J gene: TRBJ1-5
D gene: TRBD1
V gene: TRBV19
clone size: .
CDR3 DNA: TGTGCCAGTAGTTTCAGCGGACAGGGTAATCAGCCCCAGCATTTT
CDR3 protein: CASSFSGQGNQPQHF

J gene: TRBJ1-2
D gene: .
V gene: TRBV28
clone size: .
CDR3 DNA: TGTGCCAGCAGTTTACCGCCGGCGTATGGCTACACCTTC
CDR3 protein: CASSLPPAYGYTF

J gene: TRBJ2-2
D gene: .
V gene: TRBV3-1
clone size: many
CDR3 DNA: TGTGCCAGCAGCCAAGGATGGGTAGGGGAGCTGTTTTTT
CDR3 protein: CASSQGWVGELFF